These 27 T cell receptor beta chains were all obtained from the same sample, sequenced in a study of PD-1 blockade in classical Hodgkin lymphoma. The time point is: newly diagnosed, previously untreated cHL patient sample. It was by magnetic negative selection that CD4+ T cells were purified from thawed PBMCs. Sequenced by immunoSEQ multiplex PCR; TCRdb stores in-frame clones only, minus some. The sample holds about 34,000 clones; approximately 90% are singletons and the top ten take about 0.22%. Sequencing was carried out using CD4+ T cells from blood. These receptor sequences come from a human donor with classical Hodgkin lymphoma.

The CDR3 loop reads CASSVSGTANSPLHF. CDR3 coding DNA: TGTGCCAGTAGTGTCTCCGGGACGGCAAATTCACCCCTCCACTTT. The genes are TRBV19 and TRBJ1-6, with D possibly TRBD1 on 5 matching bases. The germline CDR1 and CDR2 sequences are LNHDA and SQIVND (reference sequence). V was cut by 5 bases and J by 7 bases, with 15 bases left in between. This CDR3 is 15 amino acids long. Combining the CDR3 with reference TRBV19 and TRBJ1-6 gives the whole variable domain DGGITQSPKYLFRKEGQNVTLSCEQNLNHDAMYWYRQDPGQGLRLIYYSQIVNDFQKGDIAEGYSVSREKKESFPLTVTSAQKNPTAFYLCASSVSGTANSPLHFGNGTRLTVT.

CDR3 sequence reads: CASSFRQETQYF. The CDR3 bases are TGTGCCAGCAGCTTTAGACAAGAGACCCAGTACTTC. The rearrangement uses TRBV11-2 and TRBJ2-5; unclear D gene. V lost 3 bases to trimming and J lost 2 bases, with 4 bases between them. The CDR3 has 12 residues. CDR1 is SGHAT, CDR2 FQNNGV, per germline.

This chain uses TRBV5-1 with TRBJ2-5; TRBD2 is a possible D gene (6 bases). Looked up from germline, CDR1 is SGHRS and CDR2 is YFSETQ. The CDR3 covers 15 residues. Trimming removed 1 base at V and 9 bases at J, with 19 bases between. DNA of the CDR3: TGCGCCAGCAGCTTGTTATCCCAGGGACTTCGGGCCCAGTACTTC. As protein: CASSLLSQGLRAQYF.

To note about this clone: Other DNA sequences in the same sample also yield this CDR3. This chain joins TRBV20-1 and TRBJ2-7; the D is unclear. V was trimmed by 6 bases and J by 3 bases, leaving 9 bases between them. Looked up from germline, CDR1 is DFQATT and CDR2 is SNEGSKA (reference sequence). The CDR3 totals 11 residues. The CDR3: CSAPGLYEQYF. CDR3 coding DNA: TGCAGTGCCCCAGGCCTCTACGAGCAGTACTTC.

This sequence joins TRBV7-2 and TRBJ2-5, with D possibly called TRBD1 or TRBD2 (5 bases each). Germline CDR1 reads SGHTA; CDR2 reads FQGNSA. The V end lost 8 bases, the J end lost 4 bases, and 11 bases lay between the germline ends. The CDR3 spans 12 residues. Written as DNA, the CDR3 is TGTGCCAGCGGGGGTTGGGGAGAGACCCAGTACTTC. Amino acids: CASGGWGETQYF.

The rearrangement links TRBV7-2 to TRBJ1-2, with TRBD1 as a possible D gene (5 bases). V was clipped by 2 bases and J by 4 bases, with 17 bases between them. The CDR3 consists of 16 residues. Per germline, CDR1 SGHTA and CDR2 FQGNSA. CDR3 sequence: CASSLKGGGTAYGYTF. CDR3 DNA sequence: TGTGCCAGCAGCTTAAAGGGAGGAGGGACGGCCTATGGCTACACCTTC.

V is TRBV7-9 and J is TRBJ1-2; 8 nucleotides line up with TRBD1. The CDR3 spans 14 residues. With V trimmed by 2 bases and J by 7 bases, 6 bases remained unmatched. Germline-derived CDR1 and CDR2 are SEHNR and FQNEAQ (reference sequence). The CDR3 nucleotides are TGTGCCAGCAGCTTACCCGACAGGGGACTTGGCTACACCTTC. It yields the protein CASSLPDRGLGYTF.

A few counts support this clone. This chain uses TRBV4-1 with TRBJ2-1, with D maybe TRBD1 (5 bases). Germline V lookup: CDR1 MGHRA, CDR2 YSYEKL. V was cut by 2 bases and J by 7 bases, with 12 bases left in between. The CDR3 length is 14 residues. This CDR3 reads CASSQTQGQNEQFF. In DNA, the CDR3 is TGCGCCAGCAGCCAAACTCAGGGCCAGAATGAGCAGTTCTTC.

The chain combines TRBV29-1 with TRBJ1-2; TRBD1 matches at 9 bases. The junction had 9 bases not matched to a gene; V was cut back by 4 bases and J by 3 bases. Germline lookup yields CDR1 SQVTM and CDR2 ANQGSEA. CDR3 size: 15 residues. The CDR3 bases are TGCAGCGTTGCTGATGGGACAGGGCTTTACTATGGCTACACCTTC. Its protein is CSVADGTGLYYGYTF.

This chain joins TRBV2 and TRBJ1-2; D might be TRBD1 (5 bases). This CDR3 has 15 amino acids. Germline-derived CDR1 and CDR2 are SNHLY and FYNNEI. V gave up 6 bases and J gave up 6 bases, with 20 bases separating them. In DNA form, the CDR3 reads TGTGCCAGCAGGGGACCGCTCTTAGAGGCCAATGGCTACACCTTC. Encoded protein: CASRGPLLEANGYTF. Drawing the rest from reference TRBV2 and TRBJ1-2, the complete variable domain is EPEVTQTPSHQVTQMGQEVILRCVPISNHLYFYWYRQILGQKVEFLVSFYNNEISEKSEIFDDQFSVERPDGSNFTLKIRSTKLEDSAMYFCASRGPLLEANGYTFGSGTRLTVV.

A single count supports this clone. J is TRBJ1-4 and V is TRBV5-6; D call uncertain. CDR3 length: 13 residues. Germline V CDR1 and CDR2: SGHDT, YYEEEE. Trimming removed 0 bases at V and 8 bases at J, with 8 bases between. The CDR3 spells CASSLVRGEKLFF. CDR3 nucleotides: TGTGCCAGCAGCTTGGTCCGAGGGGAAAAACTGTTTTTT.

A remark on this clone: Other DNA sequences of this sample code for an identical CDR3. V and J are TRBV18 and TRBJ1-5; 7 positions match TRBD1. The CDR3 contains 13 residues. J was trimmed by 4 bases and V by 3 bases; bases with no gene match: 0. The V gene's germline CDR1 is KGHSH and CDR2 LQKENI. The CDR3 sequence: CASSPDRNQPQHF. Written as DNA, the CDR3 is TGTGCCAGCTCACCGGACAGGAATCAGCCCCAGCATTTT.

The chain has TRBV6-1 and TRBJ2-7; 10 bases are a match to TRBD1. Germline V lookup: CDR1 MNHNS, CDR2 SASEGT. The trim removed 3 bases at V and 2 bases at J, leaving 4 bases unmatched. CDR3 length: 15 residues. The CDR3 reads CASSDRTGGPYEQYF. The CDR3 region has the DNA TGTGCCAGCAGTGACAGGACAGGGGGTCCCTACGAGCAGTACTTC.

J is TRBJ2-2 and V is TRBV5-1, with TRBD2 matching over 7 bases. CDR1 is SGHRS, CDR2 YFSETQ, per germline. CDR3 size: 15 residues. Trimming removed 1 base from V and 5 bases from J; junction bases left unmatched: 5. The CDR3 DNA reads TGCGCCAGCAGCTTGCCCTCGGGGGGAACCGGGGAGCTGTTTTTT. It yields the protein CASSLPSGGTGELFF.

The chain employs TRBV7-9 and TRBJ1-3; D is ambiguous. The germline CDR1 and CDR2 sequences are SEHNR and FQNEAQ (reference sequence). V was pared by 3 bases and J by 0 bases, with 6 bases between. This CDR3 is built from 14 residues. The CDR3 is CASSLTGSGNTIYF. DNA of the CDR3: TGTGCCAGCAGCTTGACGGGCTCTGGAAACACCATATATTTT.

This chain joins TRBV30 and TRBJ1-4; D unclear. The CDR3 runs 12 residues. Per germline, CDR1 GTSNPN and CDR2 SVGIG (reference sequence). Trimming pared 2 bases from V and 4 bases from J, leaving 5 bases between. CDR3 DNA: TGTGCCTGGAGTCGGGTTAATGAAAAACTGTTTTTT. Amino acid sequence: CAWSRVNEKLFF.

For this clone: The conserved closing phenylalanine or tryptophan is absent in this CDR3, likely reflecting a read error. The limits of the CDR3 on the DNA are not certain, so only TCRdb's listed CDR3 is given. V is TRBV4-3 and J is TRBJ2-7; TRBD2 reflects the table's D call only, with no check against the DNA. Germline CDR1 reads LGHNA; CDR2 reads YSLEER. Inclusive of both ends, the CDR3 amounts to 12 amino acids. Here the CDR3 reads CASSPNLGLAGL.

DNA for the CDR3: TGTGCCAGCAGTTCCCGGGGACTGACGAGATACAATGAGCAGTTCTTC. It yields the protein CASSSRGLTRYNEQFF. The chain is built from TRBV28 and TRBJ2-1; a weak D match, TRBD2 (6 bases). Trimming took 4 bases from V and 4 from J, leaving 17 bases between them. Germline CDR1 reads MDHEN; CDR2 reads SYDVKM. This CDR3 has 16 residues.

V usage is TRBV18 and J usage is TRBJ1-2; 7 nucleotides line up with TRBD1. Trimming removed 3 bases from V and 0 bases from J; junction bases left unmatched: 1. Germline CDR1 and CDR2: KGHSH and LQKENI. The CDR3 runs to 14 residues. DNA for the CDR3: TGTGCCAGCTCACCGACAGGGACTAACTATGGCTACACCTTC. Translating it yields CASSPTGTNYGYTF.

The V call is TRBV27, the J call TRBJ2-5; possible D gene TRBD2, 7 bases. This CDR3 is 12 amino acids long. Germline-derived CDR1 and CDR2 are MNHEY and SMNVEV (reference sequence). V lost 8 bases to trimming and J lost 7 bases, with 14 bases between them. The CDR3 spells CASPGAGATQYF. The CDR3 region has the DNA TGTGCCAGCCCAGGGGCGGGGGCGACCCAGTACTTC.

The chain couples TRBV6-6 to TRBJ2-5, with D possibly TRBD1 on 6 matching bases. The DNA end is more similar to TRBJ2-7, so the J call may be wrong. This CDR3 comprises 15 residues. Germline CDR1 and CDR2: MNHNY and SVGAGI (reference sequence). DNA for the CDR3: TGTGCCAGCAGTTACGCGGTACAGGGCTCTTACGAGCAGTACTTC. Translated: CASSYAVQGSYEQYF.

This clone was counted between two and nine times. This chain joins TRBV6-1 and TRBJ2-5, with 9 positions matching TRBD2. Germline assignment: CDR1 MNHNS and CDR2 SASEGT. The V gene end was trimmed by 1 base and the J gene end by 5 bases; junction bases not matched to a gene: 2. This CDR3 spans 14 amino acids. The CDR3 reads CASSEERGVETQYF. In nucleotides, the CDR3 is TGTGCCAGCAGTGAAGAGCGGGGGGTGGAGACCCAGTACTTC.

The chain employs TRBV10-3 and TRBJ1-1; possibly TRBD1 for D (5 bases). V was clipped by 6 bases and J by 4 bases, with 15 bases between them. CDR3 length: 14 amino acids. Germline V gene sequence: CDR1 ENHRY, CDR2 SYGVKD. CDR3 amino acids: CAISRGGEITEAFF. DNA for the CDR3: TGTGCCATCAGCAGAGGAGGGGAGATCACTGAAGCTTTCTTT.

The chain carries TRBV5-1 and TRBJ1-6; D is unresolved. CDR3 size: 17 residues. V was cut by 3 bases and J by 1 base, with 14 bases left in between. Looked up from germline, CDR1 is SGHRS and CDR2 is YFSETQ. Here the CDR3 DNA reads TGCGCCAGCAGCTCAACAGAGAGAGGATCCTATAATTCACCCCTCCACTTT. Protein: CASSSTERGSYNSPLHF. Drawing the rest from reference TRBV5-1 and TRBJ1-6, the complete variable domain is KAGVTQTPRYLIKTRGQQVTLSCSPISGHRSVSWYQQTPGQGLQFLFEYFSETQRNKGNFPGRFSGRQFSNSRSEMNVSTLELGDSALYLCASSSTERGSYNSPLHFGNGTRLTVT.

This rearrangement joins TRBV4-1 to TRBJ1-2, with 8 positions matching TRBD1. CDR1 MGHRA and CDR2 YSYEKL come from the germline V gene. The junction had 6 bases not matched to a gene; V was cut back by 0 bases and J by 6 bases. The CDR3 is 15 residues long. CDR3 in DNA: TGCGCCAGCAGCCAAGATCTCGGACAGGGTAATGGCTACACCTTC. The encoded protein is CASSQDLGQGNGYTF.

V is TRBV29-1 and J is TRBJ2-1; D might be TRBD2 (5 bases). Trimming left V 8 bases short and J 9 bases short, with 17 bases between. This CDR3 spans 12 amino acids. The germline V gene has CDR1 SQVTM and CDR2 ANQGSEA. DNA for the CDR3: TGCAGCCTGACGAGGACGGGGAGTGAGCAGTTCTTC. It specifies CSLTRTGSEQFF.

This clone showed up just once. The chain links TRBV6-6 to TRBJ1-1; D is ambiguous. The CDR3 runs 16 residues. The ends were cut back, 2 bases at V and 1 base at J, with 14 bases in the middle. Per the germline V gene, CDR1 is MNHNY and CDR2 is SVGAGI (reference sequence). As DNA, the CDR3 is TGTGCCAGCAGTTACGGAGAATTCAGAGGGAACACTGAAGCTTTCTTT. Its protein is CASSYGEFRGNTEAFF.